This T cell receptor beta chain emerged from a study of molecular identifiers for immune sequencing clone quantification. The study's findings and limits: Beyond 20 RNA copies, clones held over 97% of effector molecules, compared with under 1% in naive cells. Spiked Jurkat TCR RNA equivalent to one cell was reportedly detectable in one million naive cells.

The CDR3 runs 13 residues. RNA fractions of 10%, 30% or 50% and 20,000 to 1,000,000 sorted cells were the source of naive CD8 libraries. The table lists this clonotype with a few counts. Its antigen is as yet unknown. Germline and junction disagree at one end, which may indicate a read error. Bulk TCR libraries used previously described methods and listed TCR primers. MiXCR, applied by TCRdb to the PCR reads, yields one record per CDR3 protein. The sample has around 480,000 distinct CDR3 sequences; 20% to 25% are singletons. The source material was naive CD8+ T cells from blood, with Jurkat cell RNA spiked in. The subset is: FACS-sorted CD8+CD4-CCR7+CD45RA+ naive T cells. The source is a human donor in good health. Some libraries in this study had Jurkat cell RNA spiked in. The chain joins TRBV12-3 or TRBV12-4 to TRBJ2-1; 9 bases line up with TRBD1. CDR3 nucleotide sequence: TGTGCCAGCAGCATGGGCACGACAGGGGGAAGGATCTTC. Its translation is CASSMGTTGGRIF.